These 30 T cell receptor beta chains share one sample of origin, sequenced in a study of OX40 agonist ivuxolimab in advanced cancers. Generated by immunoSEQ multiplex PCR, the TCRdb table keeps only in-frame clones and is missing some. The table records tens of thousands of clones, 80% to 90% of them present only once. The sequenced sample was CD4+ or CD8+ T cells sorted from blood, obtained in a trial of the OX40 agonist ivuxolimab. The source of these receptors is an adult with an advanced solid tumor such as melanoma, head and neck, liver or kidney cancer.

V is TRBV25-1 and J is TRBJ2-3; the match to TRBD2 covers 10 bases. The CDR3 contains 13 residues. Germline trimming cut 10 bases from V and 2 bases from J; bases unmatched to any gene: 3. Germline loops: CDR1 MGHDK, CDR2 SYGVNS. CDR3 residues: CATTSGNTDTQYF. CDR3 in DNA: TGTGCCACCACTAGCGGGAACACAGATACGCAGTATTTT.

This chain uses TRBV9 with TRBJ2-2, with D possibly TRBD2 on 7 matching bases. Germline-derived CDR1 and CDR2 are SGDLS and YYNGEE. Trimming pared 3 bases from V and 6 bases from J, leaving 15 bases between. The CDR3 extends over 15 amino acids. This CDR3 reads CASSGPGEGAGELFF. The CDR3 nucleotides are TGTGCCAGCAGCGGCCCTGGGGAGGGGGCCGGGGAGCTGTTTTTT.

This chain links TRBV6-5 with TRBJ1-2; no clear D gene. This CDR3 comprises 13 residues. CDR1 MNHEY and CDR2 SVGAGI come from the germline V gene. Trimming cost V 4 bases and J 4 bases, with 10 bases left between them. The CDR3 nucleotides read TGTGCCAGCAGTTCCCCTGGCGTCTATGGCTACACCTTC. This codes for CASSSPGVYGYTF.

The chain joins TRBV6-6 to TRBJ1-5; the D is unclear. The CDR3 is 14 residues long. V lost 6 bases to trimming and J lost 2 bases, with 11 bases between them. Germline CDR1 reads MNHNY; CDR2 reads SVGAGI (reference sequence). The CDR3: CASSPAGGNQPQHF. The CDR3 DNA reads as TGTGCCAGCAGCCCGGCTGGGGGCAATCAGCCCCAGCATTTT.

The rearrangement uses TRBV7-9 and TRBJ2-6; D is possibly TRBD2 (5 bases). CDR1 is SEHNR and CDR2 is FQNEAQ in the germline V gene (reference sequence). The CDR3 has 17 residues. Trimming cost V 4 bases and J 0 bases, with 13 bases left between them. Here the CDR3 reads CASSSIFEGSGANVLTF. CDR3 sequence (DNA): TGTGCCAGCAGCTCAATCTTCGAGGGCTCTGGGGCCAACGTCCTGACTTTC.

This clone was seen a handful of times. This chain's CDR3 is CASSQGEGGRSYEQYF. CDR3 DNA: TGCGCCAGCAGCCAAGGGGAGGGAGGGCGCTCCTACGAGCAGTACTTC. This chain uses TRBV4-3 with TRBJ2-7; 7 nucleotides align to TRBD2. Germline V CDR1 and CDR2: LGHNA, YSLEER. The CDR3 is 16 residues long. V was pared by 1 base and J by 0 bases, with 6 bases of the junction left unmatched.

The chain carries TRBV5-4 and TRBJ2-5; 8 bases are shared with TRBD1. This CDR3 spans 15 amino acids. J lost 4 bases, V lost 1 base, and 6 bases had no gene match. CDR1 and CDR2 from the germline V gene are SGHNT and YYREEE (reference sequence). The CDR3 loop reads CASSLRGQGRETQYF. The CDR3 bases are TGTGCCAGCAGCTTGCGAGGACAGGGAAGAGAGACCCAGTACTTC.

This clone is a singleton in its sample. This chain uses TRBV11-3 with TRBJ2-7; D gene unclear. CDR3 length: 13 residues. The ends were cut back, 1 base at V and 6 bases at J, with 10 bases in the middle. Germline CDR1 is SGHNT and CDR2 is YENEEA. CDR3: CASSLAYLSEQYF. CDR3 bases: TGTGCCAGCAGCTTAGCGTATCTCTCCGAGCAGTACTTC. The full variable domain, its missing parts supplied by reference TRBV11-3 and TRBJ2-7, is EAGVVQSPRYKIIEKKQPVAFWCNPISGHNTLYWYLQNLGQGPELLIRYENEEAVDDSQLPKDRFSAERLKGVDSTLKIQPAELGDSAVYLCASSLAYLSEQYFGPGTRLTVT.

V is TRBV5-1 and J is TRBJ2-7, with D unclear. This CDR3 region has 15 residues. V gave up 2 bases and J gave up 3 bases, with 15 bases separating them. Germline-derived CDR1 and CDR2 are SGHRS and YFSETQ. CDR3 in amino acids: CASSFGHGGIYEQYF. The CDR3 DNA reads as TGCGCCAGCAGCTTCGGTCACGGCGGAATCTACGAGCAGTACTTC.

The sample holds one count of this clone. The genes are TRBV11-2 and TRBJ2-5, with D tentatively TRBD1 (6 bases). V was clipped by 4 bases and J by 0 bases, with 18 bases between them. Germline CDR1 and CDR2: SGHAT and FQNNGV. The CDR3 spans 17 residues. The CDR3 nucleotides are TGTGCCAGCAGCTCCCAGAACGACAGGCCGTACCAAGAGACCCAGTACTTC. It yields the protein CASSSQNDRPYQETQYF.

This chain connects TRBV2 to TRBJ2-1; D call uncertain. The germline V gene encodes CDR1 SNHLY and CDR2 FYNNEI. The CDR3 is 10 amino acids. V was clipped by 7 bases and J by 8 bases, with 6 bases between them. The CDR3 coding sequence is TGTGCCAGCATGGGGTATGAGCAGTTCTTC. As protein: CASMGYEQFF.

The chain recombines TRBV18 with TRBJ2-3; D is perhaps TRBD2 (6 bases). This CDR3 has 18 amino acids. Between the trimmed V and J ends, which lost 3 bases and 8 bases, there was a span of 27 bases. Germline loops: CDR1 KGHSH, CDR2 LQKENI. The CDR3 region has the DNA TGTGCCAGCTCACCTCCTAGGGCGGATTATCAACCCGGGGGTACGCAGTATTTT. Translated, it gives CASSPPRADYQPGGTQYF.

The J gene is TRBJ1-2, the V gene TRBV4-3; D is possibly TRBD1 (6 bases). V was clipped by 0 bases and J by 8 bases, with 19 bases between them. CDR3 length equals 16 residues. The germline V gene encodes CDR1 LGHNA and CDR2 YSLEER. For the CDR3, the DNA is TGCGCCAGCAGCCAAGATAGTGACAGGCGGGCCCTGGGCTACACCTTC. Its translation is CASSQDSDRRALGYTF.

In its sample, this clone was seen a few times. This sequence joins TRBV5-6 and TRBJ2-1; TRBD2 might be the D (5 bases). The CDR3 length is 13 residues. Trimming took 2 bases from V and 8 from J, leaving 11 bases between them. The germline gives CDR1 SGHDT, CDR2 YYEEEE. The CDR3 spells CASSLTRLHEQFF. The CDR3, as DNA: TGTGCCAGCAGCTTAACTAGATTGCATGAGCAGTTCTTC.

The chain couples TRBV27 to TRBJ1-1; 7 nucleotides line up with TRBD1. This CDR3 spans 16 amino acids. Germline V gene data show CDR1 as MNHEY and CDR2 as SMNVEV (reference sequence). With 2 bases clipped from V and 0 bases from J, the junction kept 6 bases outside the gene matches. As DNA, the CDR3 is TGTGCCAGCAGTTTAAGGAGGGGGCTTATGAACACTGAAGCTTTCTTT. Protein product: CASSLRRGLMNTEAFF.

The V and J genes are TRBV11-1 and TRBJ2-1; 13 bases agree with TRBD2. From germline, CDR1 is SGHAT and CDR2 FQDESV (reference sequence). The CDR3 sequence is 14 residues long. V lost 6 bases, J lost 6 bases, and 2 bases stayed unmatched. In nucleotides, the CDR3 is TGTGCCAGCAGTGGACTAGCGGGAGCCAATGAGCAGTTCTTC. This codes for CASSGLAGANEQFF. The complete variable domain, with remaining parts taken from reference TRBV11-1 and TRBJ2-1, reads EAEVAQSPRYKITEKSQAVAFWCDPISGHATLYWYRQILGQGPELLVQFQDESVVDDSQLPKDRFSAERLKGVDSTLKIQPAELGDSAMYLCASSGLAGANEQFFGPGTRLTVL.

The CDR3 DNA is TGTGCCAGCAGCTCATCGGCCTACGAGCAGTACTTC. Its translation: CASSSSAYEQYF. The genes are TRBV9 and TRBJ2-7; unclear D gene. The CDR3 runs 12 residues. The germline CDR1 and CDR2 sequences are SGDLS and YYNGEE. The germline V and J ends were trimmed by 4 bases and 2 bases, with 7 bases remaining between them.

The chain couples TRBV5-1 to TRBJ1-3; no reliable D call. Germline V gives CDR1 SGHRS, CDR2 YFSETQ. CDR3 length equals 17 residues. The V end was cut by 0 bases, the J end by 4 bases, with 17 bases between. CDR3 in amino acids: CASSLDPDGVDGNTIYF. In nucleotides, the CDR3 is TGCGCCAGCAGCTTGGATCCCGACGGGGTGGACGGAAACACCATATATTTT.

The chain is built from TRBV5-1 and TRBJ2-3; 7 bases fit TRBD1. CDR1 and CDR2 from the germline V gene are SGHRS and YFSETQ. The J segment lost 2 bases and the V segment lost 2 bases, leaving 5 bases of the junction unmatched. The CDR3 is 15 residues long. CDR3 region: CASSFKTGITDTQYF. Written as DNA, the CDR3 is TGCGCCAGCAGCTTTAAGACAGGGATCACAGATACGCAGTATTTT.

This chain joins TRBV5-1 and TRBJ2-7; 9 bases match TRBD2. The CDR3 length is 14 residues. Unmatched junction bases numbered 3, after V lost 4 bases and J lost 1 base. Germline V CDR1 and CDR2: SGHRS, YFSETQ. The CDR3, as DNA: TGCGCCAGCAGCCCGCGGGAGGGATCCTACGAGCAGTACTTC. This codes for CASSPREGSYEQYF. Combining the CDR3 with reference TRBV5-1 and TRBJ2-7 gives the whole variable domain KAGVTQTPRYLIKTRGQQVTLSCSPISGHRSVSWYQQTPGQGLQFLFEYFSETQRNKGNFPGRFSGRQFSNSRSEMNVSTLELGDSALYLCASSPREGSYEQYFGPGTRLTVT.

The rearrangement joins TRBV7-7 to TRBJ2-3; 7 positions agree with TRBD2. The V gene end was trimmed by 2 bases and the J gene end by 6 bases; junction bases not matched to a gene: 8. The germline CDR1 and CDR2 sequences are SSHAT and FNYEAQ (reference sequence). This CDR3 has 15 amino acids. For the CDR3, the DNA is TGTGCCAGCAGCTTATCCACGGGGGGTGGGGATACGCAGTATTTT. This codes for CASSLSTGGGDTQYF. The whole variable domain, filled in from reference TRBV7-7 and TRBJ2-3, reads GAGVSQSPRYKVTKRGQDVTLRCDPISSHATLYWYQQALGQGPEFLTYFNYEAQPDKSGLPSDRFSAERPEGSISTLTIQRTEQRDSAMYRCASSLSTGGGDTQYFGPGTRLTVL.

V and J are TRBV27 and TRBJ1-1, with 7 nucleotides matching TRBD1. J was trimmed by 4 bases and V by 6 bases; bases with no gene match: 14. The CDR3 has 16 amino acids. CDR1 and CDR2 from the germline V gene are MNHEY and SMNVEV (reference sequence). Here the CDR3 reads CASSPLSPEGATEAFF. CDR3 DNA: TGTGCCAGCAGCCCGCTATCCCCGGAGGGGGCCACTGAAGCTTTCTTT.

The chain carries TRBV7-2 and TRBJ1-1; possibly TRBD1 for D (5 bases). The CDR3 is 13 residues long. V lost 5 bases and J 6 bases, leaving 13 bases between the germline ends. Germline-derived CDR1 and CDR2 are SGHTA and FQGNSA. The CDR3 region is CASSGVQGAEAFF. The CDR3 DNA is TGTGCCAGCAGCGGGGTCCAGGGTGCTGAAGCTTTCTTT.

J is TRBJ2-5 and V is TRBV7-9; D remains unclear. V was shortened by 5 bases and J by 2 bases, with 12 bases between the two germline ends. The CDR3 sequence is 14 residues long. Germline CDR1 reads SEHNR; CDR2 reads FQNEAQ (reference sequence). The CDR3 coding sequence is TGTGCCAGCAGCCTCGACACGTTACAAGAGACCCAGTACTTC. Protein product: CASSLDTLQETQYF.

This clone was detected only once. The chain joins TRBV18 to TRBJ2-2; a weak D match, TRBD1 (5 bases). The CDR3 is made up of 13 amino acids. CDR1 and CDR2 (germline): KGHSH, LQKENI. V was pared by 2 bases and J by 5 bases, with 6 bases between. CDR3 DNA: TGTGCCAGCTCACCAGCAGGGACCGGGGAGCTGTTTTTT. It is translated as CASSPAGTGELFF.

The rearrangement uses TRBV5-4 and TRBJ2-1, with D tentatively TRBD1 (5 bases). Germline V lookup: CDR1 SGHNT, CDR2 YYREEE (reference sequence). The V gene lost 0 bases and the J gene lost 6 bases, with 19 bases spanning the gap. This CDR3 comprises 17 residues. DNA for the CDR3: TGTGCCAGCAGCTTGGACGGATTTCAGGGTTTTTTCAATGAGCAGTTCTTC. Translation: CASSLDGFQGFFNEQFF.

This chain uses TRBV7-6 with TRBJ2-2, with D tentatively TRBD2 (5 bases). V lost 4 bases and J 10 bases, leaving 13 bases between the germline ends. The CDR3 is made up of 13 amino acids. Looked up from germline, CDR1 is SGHVS and CDR2 is FNYEAQ. The CDR3 DNA is TGTGCCAGCAGCTGGAGGCAGGCCGAGGAGCTGTTTTTT. As protein: CASSWRQAEELFF. Filled out from reference TRBV7-6 and TRBJ2-2, the complete variable domain reads GAGVSQSPRYKVTKRGQDVALRCDPISGHVSLYWYRQALGQGPEFLTYFNYEAQQDKSGLPNDRFSAERPEGSISTLTIQRTEQRDSAMYRCASSWRQAEELFFGEGSRLTVL.

The sample holds one count of this clone. The chain joins TRBV7-8 to TRBJ1-2; 10 nucleotides match TRBD1. V lost 5 bases and J lost 4; bases outside the gene matches: 7. CDR1 is SGHVS, CDR2 FQNEAQ, per germline. The CDR3 runs 15 residues. CDR3 protein: CASSPGQGGSYGYTF. The CDR3 bases are TGTGCCAGCAGCCCAGGACAGGGGGGATCCTATGGCTACACCTTC. Combining the CDR3 with reference TRBV7-8 and TRBJ1-2 gives the whole variable domain GAGVSQSPRYKVAKRGQDVALRCDPISGHVSLFWYQQALGQGPEFLTYFQNEAQLDKSGLPSDRFFAERPEGSVSTLKIQRTQQEDSAVYLCASSPGQGGSYGYTFGSGTRLTVV.

The chain carries TRBV6-1 and TRBJ1-2, with a possible D match to TRBD1 (5 bases). There are 15 residues in the CDR3. V dropped 3 bases and J dropped 6 bases, with 17 bases sitting between them. Germline V CDR1 and CDR2: MNHNS, SASEGT. The DNA of the CDR3 is TGTGCCAGCAGTGACCGCCGGCAGGGTTCCCATGGCTACACCTTC. Translating gives CASSDRRQGSHGYTF.

The V call is TRBV6-5, the J call TRBJ1-2; TRBD1 matches at 7 bases. Trimming removed 5 bases from V and 0 bases from J; junction bases left unmatched: 6. Germline CDR1 reads MNHEY; CDR2 reads SVGAGI. There are 15 residues in the CDR3. The CDR3 loop reads CASSPQGGPNYGYTF. Here the CDR3 DNA reads TGTGCCAGCAGTCCCCAGGGGGGCCCTAACTATGGCTACACCTTC.